This T cell receptor beta chain was recovered during a study of T cells in Graves' hyperthyroidism and ophthalmopathy. This clonotype was recorded at least ten times. Amplification of TCR beta CDR3 regions was performed using RNA transcripts as template. The HTBI primer set was used in a first-round RT-PCR of the TCR CDR3. Each CDR3 protein gets one entry after TCRdb re-called the multiplex PCR reads with MiXCR. The sample comprises 220,000 or so distinct CDR3 sequences, less than 20% of which are singletons, and around 28% rests with the top ten. From germline, CDR1 is SGHTA and CDR2 FQGNSA. This CDR3 is 14 amino acids long. Germline trimming cut 5 bases from V and 3 bases from J; bases unmatched to any gene: 6.

The sequence was obtained from a young woman with Graves' ophthalmopathy. The rearrangement joins TRBV7-2 to TRBJ2-7; TRBD1 matches 8 bases. The sequenced material came from blood. CDR3 residues: CASSPDRAGYEQYF. CDR3 bases: TGTGCCAGCAGCCCGGACAGGGCAGGCTACGAGCAGTACTTC.